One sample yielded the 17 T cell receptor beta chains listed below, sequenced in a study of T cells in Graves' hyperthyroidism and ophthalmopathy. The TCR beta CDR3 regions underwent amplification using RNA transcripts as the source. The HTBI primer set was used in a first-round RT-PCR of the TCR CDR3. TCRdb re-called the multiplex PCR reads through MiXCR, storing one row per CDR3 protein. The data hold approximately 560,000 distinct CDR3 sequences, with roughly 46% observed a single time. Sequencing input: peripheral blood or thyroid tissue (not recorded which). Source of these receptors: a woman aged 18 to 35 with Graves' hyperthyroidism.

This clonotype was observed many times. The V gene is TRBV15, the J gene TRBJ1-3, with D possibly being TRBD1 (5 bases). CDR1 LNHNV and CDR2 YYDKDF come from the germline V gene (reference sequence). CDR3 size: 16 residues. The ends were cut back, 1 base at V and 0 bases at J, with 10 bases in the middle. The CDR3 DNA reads TGTGCCACCAGCAGAGGGGCAGGGCCCTCTGGAAACACCATATATTTT. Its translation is CATSRGAGPSGNTIYF.

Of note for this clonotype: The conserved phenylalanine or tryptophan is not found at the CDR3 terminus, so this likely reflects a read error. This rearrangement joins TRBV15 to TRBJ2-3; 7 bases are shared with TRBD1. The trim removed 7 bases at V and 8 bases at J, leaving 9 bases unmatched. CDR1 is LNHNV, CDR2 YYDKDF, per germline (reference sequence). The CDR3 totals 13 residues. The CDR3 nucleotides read TGTGCCACCACCCCCGGGGCAGGGGGTACGCAGTATTAT. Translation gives CATTPGAGGTQYY.

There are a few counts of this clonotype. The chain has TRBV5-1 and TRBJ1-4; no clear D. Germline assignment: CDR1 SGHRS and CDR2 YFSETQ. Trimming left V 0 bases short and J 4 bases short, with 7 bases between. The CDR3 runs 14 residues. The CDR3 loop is CASSLGSNNEKLFF. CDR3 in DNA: TGCGCCAGCAGCTTGGGGTCGAATAATGAAAAACTGTTTTTT.

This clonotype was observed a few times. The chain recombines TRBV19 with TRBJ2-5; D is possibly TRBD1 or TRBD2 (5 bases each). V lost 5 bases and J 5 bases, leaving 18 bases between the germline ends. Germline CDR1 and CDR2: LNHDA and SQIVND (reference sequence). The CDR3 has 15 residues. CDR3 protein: CASSLSGPTSETQYF. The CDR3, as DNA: TGTGCCAGTAGTCTTTCGGGACCCACGTCGGAGACCCAGTACTTC.

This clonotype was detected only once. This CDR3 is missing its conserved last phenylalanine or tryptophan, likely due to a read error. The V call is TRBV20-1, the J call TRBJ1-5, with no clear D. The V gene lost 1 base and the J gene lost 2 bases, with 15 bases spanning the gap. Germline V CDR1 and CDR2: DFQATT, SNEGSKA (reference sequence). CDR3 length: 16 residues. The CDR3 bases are TGCAGTGCTAGAGGCCCAAGGGAGATTGGCAATCAGCCCCAGCATCTT. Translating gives CSARGPREIGNQPQHL.

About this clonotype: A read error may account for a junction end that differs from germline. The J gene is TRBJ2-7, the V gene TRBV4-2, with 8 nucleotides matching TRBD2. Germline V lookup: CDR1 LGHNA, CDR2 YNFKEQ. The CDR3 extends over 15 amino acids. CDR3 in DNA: TGTGCCAGCAGCCAACACGGGGGGGGAAACTACGAGCAATACTTC. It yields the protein CASSQHGGGNYEQYF.

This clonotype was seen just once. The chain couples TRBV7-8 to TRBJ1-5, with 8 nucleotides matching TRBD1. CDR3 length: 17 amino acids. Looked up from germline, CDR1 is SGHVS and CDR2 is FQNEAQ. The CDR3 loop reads CASGLVLDRGSNQPQHF. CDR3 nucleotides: TGTGCTAGTGGTTTGGTACTTGACAGGGGTAGCAATCAGCCCCAGCATTTT.

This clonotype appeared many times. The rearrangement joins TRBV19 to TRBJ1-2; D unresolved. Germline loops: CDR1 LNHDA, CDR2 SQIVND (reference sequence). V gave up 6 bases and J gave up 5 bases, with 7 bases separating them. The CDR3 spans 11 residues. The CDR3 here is CASRAPYGYTF. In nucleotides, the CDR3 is TGTGCCAGTAGGGCGCCTTATGGCTACACCTTC.

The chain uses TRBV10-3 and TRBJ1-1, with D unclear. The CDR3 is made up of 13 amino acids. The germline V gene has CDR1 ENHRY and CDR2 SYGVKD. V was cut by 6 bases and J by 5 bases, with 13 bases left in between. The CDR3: CAIRDVEGTEAFF. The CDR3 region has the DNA TGTGCCATCAGGGACGTCGAAGGGACTGAAGCTTTCTTT.

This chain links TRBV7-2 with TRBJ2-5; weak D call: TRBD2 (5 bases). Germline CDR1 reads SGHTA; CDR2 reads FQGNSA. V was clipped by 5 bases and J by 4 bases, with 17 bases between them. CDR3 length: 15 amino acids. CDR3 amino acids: CASSQDPGKGETQYF. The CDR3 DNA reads TGTGCCAGCAGCCAAGACCCGGGGAAAGGAGAGACCCAGTACTTC.

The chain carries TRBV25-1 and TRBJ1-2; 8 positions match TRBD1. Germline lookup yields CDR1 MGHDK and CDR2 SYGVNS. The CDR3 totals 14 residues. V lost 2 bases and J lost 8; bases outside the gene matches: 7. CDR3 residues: CASSEDGQGGGYTF. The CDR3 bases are TGTGCCAGCAGTGAAGATGGACAGGGCGGCGGCTACACCTTC.

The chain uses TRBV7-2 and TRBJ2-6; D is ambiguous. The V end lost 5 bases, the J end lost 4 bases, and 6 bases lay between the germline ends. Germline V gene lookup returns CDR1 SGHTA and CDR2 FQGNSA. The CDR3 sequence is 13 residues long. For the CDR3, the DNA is TGTGCCAGCAGCGCGCGAGGGGCCAACGTCCTGACTTTC. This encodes CASSARGANVLTF.

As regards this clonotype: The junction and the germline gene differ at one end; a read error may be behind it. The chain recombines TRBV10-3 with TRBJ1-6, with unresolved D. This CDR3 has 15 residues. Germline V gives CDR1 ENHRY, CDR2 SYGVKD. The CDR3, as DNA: TGTGCCAGCAGTGATGCGTGGCAGTATAATTCACCCTTCCACTTT. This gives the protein CASSDAWQYNSPFHF.

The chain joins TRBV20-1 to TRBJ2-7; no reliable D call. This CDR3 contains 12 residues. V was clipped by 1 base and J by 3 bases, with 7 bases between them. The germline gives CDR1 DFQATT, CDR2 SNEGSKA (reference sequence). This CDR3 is CSARVAYYEQYF. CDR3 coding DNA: TGCAGTGCTAGAGTTGCCTACTACGAGCAGTACTTC.

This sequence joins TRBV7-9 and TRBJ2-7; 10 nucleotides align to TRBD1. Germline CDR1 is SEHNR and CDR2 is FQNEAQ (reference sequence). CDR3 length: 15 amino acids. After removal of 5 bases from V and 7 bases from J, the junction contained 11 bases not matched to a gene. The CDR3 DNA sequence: TGTGCCAGCAGCCGAGACAGGGGGCGCAACGGGGAGCAGTACTTC. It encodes CASSRDRGRNGEQYF.

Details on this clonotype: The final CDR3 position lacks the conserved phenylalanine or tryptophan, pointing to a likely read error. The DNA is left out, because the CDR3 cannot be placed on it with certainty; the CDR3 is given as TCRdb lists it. The CDR3 spells CASKRGKVDT. The chain is built from TRBV6-1 and TRBJ1-3; TRBD1, as called in the table, went unchecked against the DNA. The CDR3 region is 10 residues in length, termini included. CDR1 and CDR2 (germline): MNHNS, SASEGT.

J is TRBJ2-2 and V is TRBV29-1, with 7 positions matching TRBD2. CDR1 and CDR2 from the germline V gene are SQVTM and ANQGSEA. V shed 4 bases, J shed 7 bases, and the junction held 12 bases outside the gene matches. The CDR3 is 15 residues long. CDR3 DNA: TGCAGCGTTGCTAGGGGCGGGAGAAGGGTCGGGGAGCTGTTTTTT. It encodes CSVARGGRRVGELFF.